This T cell receptor (beta chain) was observed in a study of Ad26.COV2.S vaccination and SARS-CoV-2 variants. Assay used: immunoSEQ multiplex PCR; TCRdb lists only in-frame clones, some missing. The sample includes some 190,000 clones, 87% of them seen just once. A remark on this clone: Its antigen is unidentified.

Germline V gene lookup returns CDR1 SNHLY and CDR2 FYNNEI. V gave up 8 bases and J gave up 7 bases; unmatched junction bases: 7. The CDR3 has 14 amino acids. General study findings and limits: Analytic work on TCR breadth and depth might have understated the full extent of total T cell responses. Comparable non-spike TCR breadth was observed in vaccine and placebo recipients. Vaccine recipients posted higher spike-specific TCR breadth than their placebo counterparts.

This receptor was obtained from a human donor who had recovered from COVID-19. The material sequenced was peripheral blood, taken after recovery from COVID-19. V is TRBV2 and J is TRBJ2-2; 10 bases align to TRBD2. CDR3 in amino acids: CASGLAGEIGELFF. DNA of the CDR3: TGTGCCAGCGGGCTAGCGGGGGAAATCGGGGAGCTGTTTTTT.